The rows below give T cell receptor beta chains drawn from one sample of a study of CD8+ T cells in alopecia areata. TCRdb keeps only in-frame clones here, not all; method: immunoSEQ multiplex PCR. The sample has approximately 280,000 clones, 55% to 75% seen once. This sample comprised CD4+ T cells sorted from blood, obtained at week 24, from a patient treated with tofacitinib. The origin of the receptors is a human donor with alopecia areata. CDR3s include the opening cysteine and the closing phenylalanine or tryptophan. The D gene is left open where the match is weak. Where a row states a size, it is once, few, many or the class of an expanded clone; other rows omit it.

D gene	clone size	V gene	J gene	CDR3 DNA	CDR3 protein
TRBD1	.	TRBV6-1	TRBJ2-4	TGTGCCAGCAGTGATAGTAGGGACAGGGACCAAAACATTCAGTACTTC	CASSDSRDRDQNIQYF
TRBD1	.	TRBV25-1	TRBJ2-5	TGTGCCAGCAGTTTGGCTGGACAGGGGCAAGAGACCCAGTACTTC	CASSLAGQGQETQYF
.	.	TRBV30	TRBJ2-3	TGTGCCTGGAGTGTGGGACGACGGGTAACAGATACGCAGTATTTT	CAWSVGRRVTDTQYF
.	.	TRBV5-1	TRBJ2-3	TGCGCCAGCAGCGGCCCGGGACTCAGCACAGATACGCAGTATTTT	CASSGPGLSTDTQYF
TRBD1	few	TRBV19	TRBJ2-3	TGTGCCAGTAGTCCTCGACAGGGGAACACAGATACGCAGTATTTT	CASSPRQGNTDTQYF
.	.	TRBV25-1	TRBJ2-7	TGTGCCAGCAGTGCTTCCGGGACAGCGGGCTCCTACGAGCAGTACTTC	CASSASGTAGSYEQYF
.	.	TRBV7-2	TRBJ2-7	TGTGCCAGCAGCTTAGGGGTTTCGGGGGAGCAGTACTTC	CASSLGVSGEQYF
.	.	TRBV27	TRBJ1-1	TGTGCCAGCAGTTCCCTCCGGGGGAACGCTGAAGCTTTCTTT	CASSSLRGNAEAFF
TRBD2	few	TRBV2	TRBJ2-3	TGTGCCAGCAGTGCTAGCGGGACCCGCACAGATACGCAGTATTTT	CASSASGTRTDTQYF
.	.	TRBV30	TRBJ2-7	TGTGCCTGGAGTGGAAGCTACGAGCAGTACTTC	CAWSGSYEQYF
.	once	TRBV29-1	TRBJ1-2	TGCAGCGGTTCCGAGGAGAACTATGGCTACACCTTC	CSGSEENYGYTF
.	.	TRBV30	TRBJ2-2	TGTGCCTGGAGTGTACGTGGCGGGGAGCTGTTTTTT	CAWSVRGGELFF
.	.	TRBV7-9	TRBJ1-2	TGTGCCAGCAGCTCAGACCGAGGAAGGGGCGGTGATATAGGCTACACCTTC	CASSSDRGRGGDIGYTF
.	.	TRBV2	TRBJ1-6	TGTGCCAGCAGTGAAAGCAGGGTCCTCACACCCCTCCACTTT	CASSESRVLTPLHF
.	.	TRBV30	TRBJ2-4	TGTGCCTGGAGTGGGGGGAGCAACATTCAGTACTTC	CAWSGGSNIQYF
.	.	TRBV6-1	TRBJ1-4	TGTGCCAGCCTGACAGAACTGAATGAAAAACTGTTTTTT	CASLTELNEKLFF
.	.	TRBV18	TRBJ2-3	TGTGCCAGCTCACCACCTGTGGGGGTAGATACGCAGTATTTT	CASSPPVGVDTQYF
.	few	TRBV11-2	TRBJ1-1	TGTGCCAGCAGCTTAATCATGAACACTGAAGCTTTCTTT	CASSLIMNTEAFF
.	.	TRBV5-1	TRBJ1-2	TGCGCCAGCAGCCATACACGGTCTCCCAACTATGGCTACACCTTC	CASSHTRSPNYGYTF
TRBD1	.	TRBV5-1	TRBJ1-6	TGCGCCAGCAGCGGGGGACAGAGTAATTCACCCCTCCACTTT	CASSGGQSNSPLHF
.	.	TRBV7-9	TRBJ2-7	TGTGCCAGCAGCTTTCACGGACAGAACTACGAGCAGTACTTC	CASSFHGQNYEQYF
.	.	TRBV5-4	TRBJ2-7	TGTGCCAGCAGCTTGGACCAAAGGACTGCATACTACGAGCAGTACTTC	CASSLDQRTAYYEQYF
TRBD1	.	TRBV11-1	TRBJ2-7	TGTGCCAGCAGCTCCCTAGGACAGGTCTCCAACGAGCAGTACTTC	CASSSLGQVSNEQYF
.	.	TRBV19	TRBJ2-7	TGTGCCAGTTCTCTTAACGCCGCCTACGAGCAGTACTTC	CASSLNAAYEQYF
TRBD1	.	TRBV29-1	TRBJ2-5	TGCAGCGTGCTTCGGGACAGGGTGGGCCGGGAGACCCAGTACTTC	CSVLRDRVGRETQYF
.	.	TRBV18	TRBJ2-1	TGTGCCAGCTCACCGACCGGGCTCGCTGGCAATGAGCAGTTCTTC	CASSPTGLAGNEQFF
TRBD1	.	TRBV30	TRBJ1-2	TGTGCCTGGGGAACAGGGGTAGACTATGGCTACACCTTC	CAWGTGVDYGYTF
.	.	TRBV28	TRBJ1-3	TGTGCCAGCAGTTTATCAGGATCCTCTGGAAACACCATATATTTT	CASSLSGSSGNTIYF
.	few	TRBV4-2	TRBJ2-5	TGTGCCAGCAGCCCTCCGGGCAGGGAAGAGACCCAGTACTTC	CASSPPGREETQYF
.	.	TRBV7-3	TRBJ2-1	TGTGCCAGCAGCTTAGTTGGCGGGGTTGACAATGAGCAGTTCTTC	CASSLVGGVDNEQFF
TRBD1	.	TRBV5-4	TRBJ1-6	TGTGCCAGCAGCTTGGGAGGGGGCCGAGATAATTCACCCCTCCACTTT	CASSLGGGRDNSPLHF
.	.	TRBV5-1	TRBJ1-1	TGCGCCAGCAGCTTTGGGGGCATGAACACTGAAGCTTTCTTT	CASSFGGMNTEAFF
.	.	TRBV2	TRBJ2-2	TGTGCCAGCAGATTGGACAGCGCGAACACCGGGGAGCTGTTTTTT	CASRLDSANTGELFF
.	.	TRBV12-5	TRBJ1-1	TGTGCTAGTGCCTCCCCCACCATAGGTAACACTGAAGCTTTCTTT	CASASPTIGNTEAFF
TRBD1	.	TRBV2	TRBJ1-6	TGTGCCAGCAGTGAGGACAGGTCCGATAATTCACCCCTCCACTTT	CASSEDRSDNSPLHF
.	once	TRBV4-1	TRBJ2-7	TGCGCCAGCAGCCCCCGGGCAGCGCAGTACTTC	CASSPRAAQYF
.	.	TRBV29-1	TRBJ2-7	TGCAGCGTTGTACCAGGGGGGTCCTACGAGCAGTACTTC	CSVVPGGSYEQYF
.	few	TRBV23-1	TRBJ2-1	TGCGCCAGCAGTCACTGGAAGTTCTGGTTCTTC	CASSHWKFWFF
TRBD1	.	TRBV7-3	TRBJ1-1	TGTGCCAGCAGCTTGACAGGGGAAGGGACTGAAGCTTTCTTT	CASSLTGEGTEAFF
TRBD1	.	TRBV2	TRBJ1-6	TGTGCCAGCAGTGAGGGACAGGCACCGAATTCACCCCTCCACTTT	CASSEGQAPNSPLHF
.	.	TRBV28	TRBJ1-2	TGTGCCAGCAGGGCCCCCGGGGTCCTCTATGGCTACACCTTC	CASRAPGVLYGYTF
.	.	TRBV2	TRBJ2-2	TGTGCCACCAGATCCCCAGGGGAAAACACCGGGGAGCTGTTTTTT	CATRSPGENTGELFF
TRBD2	once	TRBV30	TRBJ2-7	TGTGCCTGGAGTGAGACTAGCGGGGGGGACGAGCAGTACTTC	CAWSETSGGDEQYF
.	.	TRBV27	TRBJ2-4	TGTGCCAGCAGTTTAAAAAACATTCAGTACTTC	CASSLKNIQYF
TRBD2	few	TRBV5-6	TRBJ2-6	TGTGCCAGCAGCCTTATTGGCGGGGGGATCTCTGGGGCCAACGTCCTGACTTTC	CASSLIGGGISGANVLTF
.	.	TRBV30	TRBJ1-3	TGTGCCTGGAGTGTATTGGGAGGGGGAAACACCATATATTTT	CAWSVLGGGNTIYF
.	.	TRBV28	TRBJ1-2	TGTGCCAGCAGTTCAGGGGCCTATGGCTACACCTTC	CASSSGAYGYTF
.	.	TRBV2	TRBJ1-2	TGTGCCAGCAGTGATCGACCGAGCGGGGGTGGCTACACCTTC	CASSDRPSGGGYTF
TRBD1	once	TRBV30	TRBJ1-4	TGTGCCTGGAGTCCACTGACAGGGGGTCCGGAAAAACTGTTTTTT	CAWSPLTGGPEKLFF
.	.	TRBV29-1	TRBJ1-1	TGCAGCGTTGTCGGCGGGGGGTTAAGGGTGAACACTGAAGCTTTCTTT	CSVVGGGLRVNTEAFF